The 9 T cell receptor beta chains given below trace back to one sample, sequenced in a study of shared clonotypes between healthy human individuals. TCRdb's copy holds only in-frame clones and misses some; the assay was immunoSEQ multiplex PCR. The repertoire holds millions of clones, 95% seen once, with 0.13% in the top ten. Sequenced material: naive CD4+ T cells sorted from blood. Sample subset: CD45RA+ positively selected. These receptors all stem from a man between 18 and 35 years old in good health.

The chain uses TRBV9 and TRBJ2-2, with unresolved D. From germline, CDR1 is SGDLS and CDR2 YYNGEE. V was shortened by 3 bases and J by 0 bases, with 9 bases between the two germline ends. This CDR3 contains 15 residues. CDR3 residues: CASSGSGANTGELFF. The CDR3 bases are TGTGCCAGCAGCGGAAGTGGGGCGAACACCGGGGAGCTGTTTTTT.

This clone appeared once. An end of the junction differs from the germline gene, which may be a read error. This chain connects TRBV28 to TRBJ1-3, with 8 nucleotides matching TRBD1. Germline V gene sequence: CDR1 MDHEN, CDR2 SYDVKM. The length of the CDR3 is 12 residues. CDR3 in DNA: TGTGCCAGCAGTTCGACAGGGGCAGGGGCGAATTTT. It is translated as CASSSTGAGANF.

The chain couples TRBV5-1 to TRBJ2-3; the D call may be TRBD1 or TRBD2 (5 bases each). Trimming stripped 3 bases from V and 1 base from J, with 15 bases between. There are 16 residues in the CDR3. Germline CDR1 and CDR2: SGHRS and YFSETQ. The DNA of the CDR3 is TGCGCCAGCAGCTGGAGTGGGGGTAGGGGCACAGATACGCAGTATTTT. Its translation is CASSWSGGRGTDTQYF.

The V gene is TRBV6-5, the J gene TRBJ1-1; D uncertain. There are 15 residues in the CDR3. CDR1 is MNHEY, CDR2 SVGAGI, per germline. The germline V and J ends were trimmed by 10 bases and 1 base, with 19 bases remaining between them. Here the CDR3 reads CATGKTKTANTEAFF. For the CDR3, the DNA is TGTGCCACCGGAAAGACGAAGACCGCGAACACTGAAGCTTTCTTT.

The chain uses TRBV6-4 and TRBJ1-5; D is ambiguous. The CDR3 runs 13 residues. Germline CDR1 reads MRHNA; CDR2 reads SNTAGT. V gave up 6 bases and J gave up 3 bases, with 9 bases separating them. The CDR3 sequence: CASSAEFNQPQHF. CDR3 nucleotide sequence: TGTGCCAGCAGCGCAGAATTCAATCAGCCCCAGCATTTT.

The chain recombines TRBV10-3 with TRBJ2-7; D possibly corresponds to TRBD2 (5 bases). Trimming left V 4 bases short and J 4 bases short, with 8 bases between. The V gene's germline CDR1 is ENHRY and CDR2 SYGVKD. The CDR3 extends over 12 amino acids. CDR3 region: CAISGGRYEQYF. In DNA form, the CDR3 reads TGTGCCATCAGTGGCGGGCGATACGAGCAGTACTTC.

The chain combines TRBV7-8 with TRBJ2-7, with 8 positions matching TRBD1. Losses at the gene ends were 1 base for V and 3 bases for J; bases not matched to a gene: 8. In germline, CDR1 is SGHVS, CDR2 FQNEAQ. This CDR3 has 16 amino acids. CDR3 protein: CASSLGGTGMGYEQYF. The CDR3 nucleotides are TGTGCCAGCAGCTTAGGAGGGACAGGTATGGGCTACGAGCAGTACTTC.

The chain combines TRBV5-1 with TRBJ2-1; TRBD1 agrees at 10 bases. The CDR3 has 15 residues. J gave up 7 bases and V 2 bases, and 6 bases lay outside the gene matches. Germline V gives CDR1 SGHRS, CDR2 YFSETQ. CDR3 coding DNA: TGCGCCAGCAGCTTAGCCGGGACAGGGGAGAATGAGCAGTTCTTC. This codes for CASSLAGTGENEQFF.

The genes are TRBV30 and TRBJ1-3; D possibly corresponds to TRBD1 (6 bases). CDR1 GTSNPN and CDR2 SVGIG come from the germline V gene (reference sequence). This CDR3 has 15 amino acids. Trimming pared 3 bases from V and 2 bases from J, leaving 14 bases between. The CDR3 nucleotides read TGTGCCTGGAGCGCCACAGGGAGCGCTGGAAACACCATATATTTT. Translated, it gives CAWSATGSAGNTIYF.